Listed below are T cell receptor beta chains from one sample, sequenced in a study of beta chain features in type 1 diabetes. This table comes from immunoSEQ multiplex PCR, and its TCRdb copy is limited to in-frame clones, with some not included. In the table there are 300,000 to 400,000 clones, roughly 9.8% of which are singletons. The sequenced sample was central memory CD4+ T cells from blood. These receptors were taken from a man aged 30 to 45 with type 1 diabetes. CDR3s include the opening cysteine and the closing phenylalanine or tryptophan. The D gene is left open where the match is weak. A row's size may be missing; if present it is once, few, many or a size class.

v_call	j_call	d_call	clone_size	cdr3_nt	cdr3_aa
TRBV9	TRBJ2-4	TRBD1	few	TGTGCCAGCAGCGTCGACAGGGGATTTGTAAGCATTCAGTACTTC	CASSVDRGFVSIQYF
TRBV28	TRBJ2-3	TRBD2	few	TGTGCCAGCAGCTCCGGGGGGAGCACAGATACGCAGTATTTT	CASSSGGSTDTQYF
TRBV2	TRBJ2-7	TRBD1	many	TGTGCCAGCAGCTGGGGACAGATCTCCTACGAGCAGTACTTC	CASSWGQISYEQYF
TRBV18	TRBJ2-3	NA	NA	TGTGCCAGCTCGCGCCAAGATACGCAGTATTTT	CASSRQDTQYF
TRBV6-5	TRBJ2-3	TRBD1	NA	TGTGCCAGCAGTCAGGACAGGGCAGATACGCAGTATTTT	CASSQDRADTQYF
TRBV11-2	TRBJ2-3	TRBD2	many	TGTGCCAGCAGCTCCACCCCCACGGGAGGTACGCAGTATTTT	CASSSTPTGGTQYF
TRBV5-1	TRBJ2-2	NA	NA	TGCGCCAGCAGCGATTACGAGGCAGCGAACACCGGGGAGCTGTTTTTT	CASSDYEAANTGELFF
TRBV30	TRBJ2-7	NA	few	TGTGCCTGGAGTGTAACCCATCAGACAGGGCAGTACTTC	CAWSVTHQTGQYF
TRBV7-3	TRBJ1-5	NA	NA	TGTGCCAGCAGCTTACAGGCCGACCCCAATCAGCCCCAGCATTTT	CASSLQADPNQPQHF
TRBV7-9	TRBJ1-2	TRBD1	NA	TGTGCCAGCAGCTCGAATGGCAGGGGGCTGAGCGGCTACACCTTC	CASSSNGRGLSGYTF
TRBV9	TRBJ2-2	NA	NA	TGTGCCAGCAGCGTAGCTTTATCGCACGGGGGGAACACCGGGGAGCTGTTTTTT	CASSVALSHGGNTGELFF
TRBV28	TRBJ2-7	NA	few	TGTGCCAGCAGATTATGGGACCGTACCTACGAGCAGTACTTC	CASRLWDRTYEQYF
TRBV4-3	TRBJ1-4	TRBD1	few	TGCGCCAGCAGCCAAGATAGTGGGGGGACAGGAAATGAAAAACTGTTTTTT	CASSQDSGGTGNEKLFF
TRBV4-1	TRBJ1-2	TRBD1	few	TGCGCCAGCAGCCTAGGGACAGGGGGCGACTATGGCTACACCTTC	CASSLGTGGDYGYTF
TRBV6-6	TRBJ1-5	NA	NA	TGTGCCAGCAGTTACTCGAGCAGGGGTGAGAATCAGCCCCAGCATTTT	CASSYSSRGENQPQHF
TRBV6-1	TRBJ2-7	NA	NA	TGTGCCAGCAGTGATATAAGGCAGGAGTACGAGCAGTACTTC	CASSDIRQEYEQYF
TRBV6-5	TRBJ1-1	NA	NA	TGTGCCAGCAGTTACGGGGGGGGCATGAACACTGAAGCTTTCTTT	CASSYGGGMNTEAFF
TRBV5-1	TRBJ2-7	TRBD2	NA	TGCGCCAGCAGCTTCACTAGCGGGAGTGGAGCCTACGAGCAGTACTTC	CASSFTSGSGAYEQYF
TRBV19	TRBJ2-1	TRBD2	few	TGTGCCAGTAGTAGGTTAGCGGGCTCATTAAGCTCCTACAATGAGCAGTTCTTC	CASSRLAGSLSSYNEQFF
TRBV7-6	TRBJ2-7	NA	few	TGTGCCAGCACCGTTGCTAGCACGTCTTCCGAGCAGTACTTC	CASTVASTSSEQYF
TRBV18	TRBJ2-6	TRBD1	few	TGTGCCAGCTCACCCCCGGGACAGGCAAACTCTGGGGCCAACGTCCTGACTTTC	CASSPPGQANSGANVLTF
TRBV5-4	TRBJ2-7	NA	few	TGTGCCAGCAGCTTGGACACCACCTACGAGCAGTACTTC	CASSLDTTYEQYF
TRBV4-1	TRBJ2-5	TRBD1	few	TGCGCCAGCAGCCGACAGGGTGAAGAGACCCAGTACTTC	CASSRQGEETQYF
TRBV28	TRBJ2-7	NA	few	TGTGCCAGCAGTCGGGGTACGAGCTACGAGCAGTACTTC	CASSRGTSYEQYF